This TCR beta chain was sequenced during a study of T cell responses to AZD1222 COVID-19 vaccine. On the study more broadly: Pooled together were second doses at about 4 or about 12 weeks. Study-wide findings and caveats: Close to half of all spike-specific TCRs reportedly target regions of the variants that are unmutated. White British ancestry dominated among donors, who included more females, and clonal diversity was possibly underestimated. Baseline seropositivity occurred in only six AZD1222 recipients.

CDR3 size: 17 residues. Germline loops: CDR1 LGHDT, CDR2 YNNKEL (reference sequence). Trimming pared 0 bases from V and 0 bases from J, leaving 14 bases between. On this clone: What it binds is not known.

Produced via immunoSEQ multiplex PCR; TCRdb's table is partial and in-frame only. The table has roughly 120,000 clones, 80% to 90% seen once. V usage is TRBV3-1 (or the pseudogene TRBV3-2) and J usage is TRBJ1-1; D is possibly TRBD1 (5 bases). The specimen was peripheral blood, collected on day 0 of AZD1222 vaccination. This clonotype was obtained from an adult in good health. CDR3 bases: TGTGCCAGCAGCCAAGAGCGTGTCCGGGGGTTGAACACTGAAGCTTTCTTT. Translating it yields CASSQERVRGLNTEAFF.